The TCR beta chain under discussion was sequenced for a study of cytomegalovirus exposure and HLA in healthy donors. Primers: 60 Vbeta forward and 13 Jbeta reverse. Profiling relied on immunoSEQ multiplex PCR, and the TCRdb table lists in-frame clones only, not all of them. The sample has under 150,000 clones, 60% to 85% seen once. The CDR3 contains 11 residues. Per germline, CDR1 SNHLY and CDR2 FYNNEI. V gave up 6 bases and J gave up 14 bases; unmatched junction bases: 7. The specimen sequenced was PBMCs. This clonotype was obtained from a woman in her thirties or forties in good health and CMV-seronegative. V usage is TRBV2 and J usage is TRBJ2-1, with TRBD2 matching 7 bases. The CDR3 DNA is TGTGCCAGCAGGGGGAAGGCGGGGGAGTTCTTC. Translating gives CASRGKAGEFF.